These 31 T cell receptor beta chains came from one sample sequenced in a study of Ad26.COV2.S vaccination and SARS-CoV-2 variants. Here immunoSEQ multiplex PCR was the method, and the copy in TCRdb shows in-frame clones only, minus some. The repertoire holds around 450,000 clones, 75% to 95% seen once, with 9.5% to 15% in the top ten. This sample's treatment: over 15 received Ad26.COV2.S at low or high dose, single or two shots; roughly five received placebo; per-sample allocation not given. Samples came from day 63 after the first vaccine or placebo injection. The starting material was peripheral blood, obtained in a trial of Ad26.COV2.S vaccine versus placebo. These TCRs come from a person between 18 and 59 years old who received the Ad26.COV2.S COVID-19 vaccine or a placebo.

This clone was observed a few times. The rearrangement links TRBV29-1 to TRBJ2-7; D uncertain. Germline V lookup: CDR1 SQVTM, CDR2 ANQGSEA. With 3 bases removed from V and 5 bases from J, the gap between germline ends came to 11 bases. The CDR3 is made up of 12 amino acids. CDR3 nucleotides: TGCAGCGTTGACAAGGGAACGGACGAGCAGTACTTC. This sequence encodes CSVDKGTDEQYF.

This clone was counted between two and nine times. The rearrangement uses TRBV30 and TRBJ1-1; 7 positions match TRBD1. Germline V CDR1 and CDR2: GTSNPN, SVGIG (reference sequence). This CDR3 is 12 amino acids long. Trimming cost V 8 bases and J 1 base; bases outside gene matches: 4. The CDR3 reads CARDSGNTEAFF. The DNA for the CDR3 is TGTGCCCGGGACAGTGGGAACACTGAAGCTTTCTTT.

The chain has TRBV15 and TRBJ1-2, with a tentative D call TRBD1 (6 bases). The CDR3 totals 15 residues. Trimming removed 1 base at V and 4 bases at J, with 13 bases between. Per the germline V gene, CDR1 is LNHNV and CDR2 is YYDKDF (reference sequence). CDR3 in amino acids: CATSRVVGGGYGYTF. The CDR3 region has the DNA TGTGCCACCAGCAGAGTAGTCGGGGGCGGCTATGGCTACACCTTC.

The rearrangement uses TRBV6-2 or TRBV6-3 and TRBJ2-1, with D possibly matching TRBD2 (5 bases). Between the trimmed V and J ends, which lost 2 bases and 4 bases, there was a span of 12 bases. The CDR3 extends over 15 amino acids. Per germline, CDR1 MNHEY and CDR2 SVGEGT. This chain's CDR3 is CASSYTPVAYNEQFF. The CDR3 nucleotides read TGTGCCAGCAGTTACACCCCCGTAGCGTACAATGAGCAGTTCTTC.

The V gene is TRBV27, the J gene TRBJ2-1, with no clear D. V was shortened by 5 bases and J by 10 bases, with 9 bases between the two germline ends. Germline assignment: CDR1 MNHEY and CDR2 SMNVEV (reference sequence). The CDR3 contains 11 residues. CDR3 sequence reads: CASSTQLEQFF. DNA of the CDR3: TGTGCCAGCAGTACCCAACTGGAGCAGTTCTTC.

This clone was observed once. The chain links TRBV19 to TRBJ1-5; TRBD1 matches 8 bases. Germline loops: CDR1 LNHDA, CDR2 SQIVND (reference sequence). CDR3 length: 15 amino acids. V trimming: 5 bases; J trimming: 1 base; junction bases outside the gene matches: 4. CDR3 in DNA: TGTGCCAGTAGTCCCCGGACAGGGAGCAATCAGCCCCAGCATTTT. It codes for CASSPRTGSNQPQHF. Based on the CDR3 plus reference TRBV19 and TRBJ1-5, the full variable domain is DGGITQSPKYLFRKEGQNVTLSCEQNLNHDAMYWYRQDPGQGLRLIYYSQIVNDFQKGDIAEGYSVSREKKESFPLTVTSAQKNPTAFYLCASSPRTGSNQPQHFGDGTRLSIL.

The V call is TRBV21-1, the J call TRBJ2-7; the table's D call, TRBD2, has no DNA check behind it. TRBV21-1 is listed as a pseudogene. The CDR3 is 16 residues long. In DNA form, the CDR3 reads TGTGCCAGCAGCAAGATCTCCCTAGCGGAGATCTACGAGCAGTACTTC. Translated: CASSKISLAEIYEQYF.

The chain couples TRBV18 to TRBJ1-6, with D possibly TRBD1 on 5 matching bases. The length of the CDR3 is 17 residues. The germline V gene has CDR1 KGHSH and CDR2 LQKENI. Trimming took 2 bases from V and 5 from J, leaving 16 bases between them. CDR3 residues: CASSPFYSGRNNSPLHF. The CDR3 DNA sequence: TGTGCCAGCTCACCATTTTACTCGGGACGGAATAATTCACCCCTCCACTTT.

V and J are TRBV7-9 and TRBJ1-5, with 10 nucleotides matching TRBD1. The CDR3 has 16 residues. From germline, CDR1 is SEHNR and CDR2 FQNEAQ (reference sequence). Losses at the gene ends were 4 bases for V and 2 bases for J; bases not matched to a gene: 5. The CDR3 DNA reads TGTGCCAGCAGCTCCGGGACAGGGGAGGGCAATCAGCCCCAGCATTTT. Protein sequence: CASSSGTGEGNQPQHF. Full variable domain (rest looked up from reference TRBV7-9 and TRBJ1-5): DTGVSQNPRHKITKRGQNVTFRCDPISEHNRLYWYRQTLGQGPEFLTYFQNEAQLEKSRLLSDRFSAERPKGSFSTLEIQRTEQGDSAMYLCASSSGTGEGNQPQHFGDGTRLSIL.

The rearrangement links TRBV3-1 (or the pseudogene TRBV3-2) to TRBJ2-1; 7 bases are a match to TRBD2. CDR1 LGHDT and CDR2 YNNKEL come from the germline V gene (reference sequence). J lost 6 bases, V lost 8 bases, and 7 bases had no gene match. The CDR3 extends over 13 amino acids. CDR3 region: CASLLTGGNEQFF. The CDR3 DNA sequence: TGTGCCAGCCTCTTGACGGGGGGCAATGAGCAGTTCTTC.

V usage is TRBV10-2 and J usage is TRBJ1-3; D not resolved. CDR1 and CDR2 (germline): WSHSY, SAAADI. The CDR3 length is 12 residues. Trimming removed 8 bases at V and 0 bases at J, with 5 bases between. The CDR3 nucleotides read TGCGCCAGCTCGGGCTCTGGAAACACCATATATTTT. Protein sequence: CASSGSGNTIYF.

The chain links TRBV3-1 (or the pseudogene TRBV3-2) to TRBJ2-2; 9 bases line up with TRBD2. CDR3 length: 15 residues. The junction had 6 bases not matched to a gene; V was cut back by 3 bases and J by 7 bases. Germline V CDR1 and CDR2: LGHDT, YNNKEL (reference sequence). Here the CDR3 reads CASSQNSGSGGELFF. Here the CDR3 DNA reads TGTGCCAGCAGCCAGAATAGCGGGAGTGGCGGGGAGCTGTTTTTT.

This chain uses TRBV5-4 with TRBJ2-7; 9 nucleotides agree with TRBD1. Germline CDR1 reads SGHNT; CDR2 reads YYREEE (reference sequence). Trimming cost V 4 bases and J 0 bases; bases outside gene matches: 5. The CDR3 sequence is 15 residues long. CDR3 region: CASSADRGGSYEQYF. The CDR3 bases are TGTGCCAGCAGCGCAGACAGGGGGGGCTCCTACGAGCAGTACTTC.

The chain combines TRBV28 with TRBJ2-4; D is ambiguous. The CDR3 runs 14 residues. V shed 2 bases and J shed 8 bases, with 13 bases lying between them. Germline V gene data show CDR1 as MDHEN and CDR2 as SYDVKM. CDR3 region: CASSLDGVRDIQYF. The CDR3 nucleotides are TGTGCCAGCAGTTTAGATGGGGTTCGAGACATTCAGTACTTC.

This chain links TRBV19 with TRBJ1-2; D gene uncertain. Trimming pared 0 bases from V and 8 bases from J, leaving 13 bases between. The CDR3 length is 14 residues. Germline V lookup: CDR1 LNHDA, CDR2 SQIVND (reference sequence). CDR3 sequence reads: CASSIDDRTIGYTF. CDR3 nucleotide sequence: TGTGCCAGTAGTATAGATGACCGGACGATAGGCTACACCTTC.

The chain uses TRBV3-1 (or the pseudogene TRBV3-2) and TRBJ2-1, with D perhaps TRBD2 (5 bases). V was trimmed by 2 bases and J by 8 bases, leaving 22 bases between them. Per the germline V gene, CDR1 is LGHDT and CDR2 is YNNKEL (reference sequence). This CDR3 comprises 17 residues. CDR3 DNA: TGTGCCAGCAGCCAAAACGTCAGAAAGGGCGGGTTCTATGAGCAGTTCTTC. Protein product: CASSQNVRKGGFYEQFF.

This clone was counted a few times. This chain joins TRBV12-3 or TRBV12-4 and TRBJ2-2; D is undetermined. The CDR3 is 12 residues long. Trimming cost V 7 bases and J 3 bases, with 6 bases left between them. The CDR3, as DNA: TGTGCCAGCATCCGGGACACCGGGGAGCTGTTTTTT. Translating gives CASIRDTGELFF.

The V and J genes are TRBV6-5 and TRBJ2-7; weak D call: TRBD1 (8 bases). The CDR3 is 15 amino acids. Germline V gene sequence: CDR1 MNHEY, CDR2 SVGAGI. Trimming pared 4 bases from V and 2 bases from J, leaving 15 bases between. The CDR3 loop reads CASSSPTGGAYEQYF. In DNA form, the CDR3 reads TGTGCCAGCAGTTCCCCAACAGGGGGGGCCTACGAGCAGTACTTC.

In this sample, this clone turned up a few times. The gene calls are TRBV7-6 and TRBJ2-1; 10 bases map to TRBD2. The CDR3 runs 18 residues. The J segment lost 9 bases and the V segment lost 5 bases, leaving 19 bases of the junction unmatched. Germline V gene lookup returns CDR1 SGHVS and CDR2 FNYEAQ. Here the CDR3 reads CASSIRPSGGFQGAEQFF. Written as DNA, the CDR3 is TGTGCCAGCAGCATTAGGCCTAGCGGGGGTTTTCAGGGGGCTGAGCAGTTCTTC.

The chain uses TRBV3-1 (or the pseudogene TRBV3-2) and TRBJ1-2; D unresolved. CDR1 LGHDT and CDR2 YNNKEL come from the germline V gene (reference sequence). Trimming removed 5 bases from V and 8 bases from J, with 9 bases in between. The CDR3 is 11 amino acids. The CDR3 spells CASSWMGGYTF. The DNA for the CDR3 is TGTGCCAGCAGCTGGATGGGGGGCTACACCTTC.

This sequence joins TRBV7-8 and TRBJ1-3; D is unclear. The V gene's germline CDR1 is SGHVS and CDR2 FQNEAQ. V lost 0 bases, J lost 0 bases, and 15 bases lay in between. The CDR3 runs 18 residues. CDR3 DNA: TGTGCCAGCAGCTTAGCTTCGACACTGCCCGGCTCTGGAAACACCATATATTTT. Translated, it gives CASSLASTLPGSGNTIYF.

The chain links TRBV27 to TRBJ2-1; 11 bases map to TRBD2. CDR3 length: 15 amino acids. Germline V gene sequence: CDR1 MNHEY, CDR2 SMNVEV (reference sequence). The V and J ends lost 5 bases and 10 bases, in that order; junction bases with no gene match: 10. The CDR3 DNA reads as TGTGCCAGCAGTGGCGGGACTAGCGGTGGTGGCGAGCAGTTCTTC. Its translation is CASSGGTSGGGEQFF.

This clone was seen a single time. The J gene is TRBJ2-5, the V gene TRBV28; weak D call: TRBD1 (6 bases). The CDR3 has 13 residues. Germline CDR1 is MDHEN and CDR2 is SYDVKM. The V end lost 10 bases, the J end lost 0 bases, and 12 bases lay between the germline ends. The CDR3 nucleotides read TGTGCCACCCTCGGACAGTACCAAGAGACCCAGTACTTC. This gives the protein CATLGQYQETQYF.

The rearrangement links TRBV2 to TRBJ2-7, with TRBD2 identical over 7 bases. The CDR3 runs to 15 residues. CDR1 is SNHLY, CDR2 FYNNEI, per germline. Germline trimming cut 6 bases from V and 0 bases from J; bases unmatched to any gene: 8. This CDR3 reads CASRALAVRSYEQYF. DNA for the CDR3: TGTGCCAGCAGAGCTCTAGCGGTACGCTCCTACGAGCAGTACTTC. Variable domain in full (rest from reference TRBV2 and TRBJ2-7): EPEVTQTPSHQVTQMGQEVILRCVPISNHLYFYWYRQILGQKVEFLVSFYNNEISEKSEIFDDQFSVERPDGSNFTLKIRSTKLEDSAMYFCASRALAVRSYEQYFGPGTRLTVT.

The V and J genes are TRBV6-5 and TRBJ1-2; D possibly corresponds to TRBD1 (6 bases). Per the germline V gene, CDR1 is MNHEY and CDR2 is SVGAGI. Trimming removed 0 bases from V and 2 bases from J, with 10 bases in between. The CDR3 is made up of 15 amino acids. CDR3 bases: TGTGCCAGCAGTTACTCGAGGGGGACCAACTATGGCTACACCTTC. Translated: CASSYSRGTNYGYTF.

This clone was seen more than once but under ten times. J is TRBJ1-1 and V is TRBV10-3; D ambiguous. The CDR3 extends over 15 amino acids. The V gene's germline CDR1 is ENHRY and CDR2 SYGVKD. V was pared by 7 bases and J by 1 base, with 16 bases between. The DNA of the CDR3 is TGTGCCATCAAAGGTGTTCTCCAAGGGAACACTGAAGCTTTCTTT. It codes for CAIKGVLQGNTEAFF.

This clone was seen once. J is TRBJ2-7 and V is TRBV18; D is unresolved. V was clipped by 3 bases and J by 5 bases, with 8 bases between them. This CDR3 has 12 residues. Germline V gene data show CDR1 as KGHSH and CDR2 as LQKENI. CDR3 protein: CASSPSWNEQYF. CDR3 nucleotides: TGTGCCAGCTCACCCTCTTGGAACGAGCAGTACTTC. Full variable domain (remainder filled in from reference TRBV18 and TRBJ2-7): NAGVMQNPRHLVRRRGQEARLRCSPMKGHSHVYWYRQLPEEGLKFMVYLQKENIIDESGMPKERFSAEFPKEGPSILRIQQVVRGDSAAYFCASSPSWNEQYFGPGTRLTVT.

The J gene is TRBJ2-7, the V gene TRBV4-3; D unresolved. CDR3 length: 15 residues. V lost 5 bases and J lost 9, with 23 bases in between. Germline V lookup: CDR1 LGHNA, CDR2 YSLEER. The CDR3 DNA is TGCGCCAGCAGCGCCGTTGGAGACCTACGTTTTGCGCAGTACTTC. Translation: CASSAVGDLRFAQYF.

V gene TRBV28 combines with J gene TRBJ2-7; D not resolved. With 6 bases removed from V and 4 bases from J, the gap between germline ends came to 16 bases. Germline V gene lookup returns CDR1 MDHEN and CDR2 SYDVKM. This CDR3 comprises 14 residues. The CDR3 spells CASSPTIHPYEQYF. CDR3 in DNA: TGTGCCAGCAGCCCTACTATACATCCTTACGAGCAGTACTTC. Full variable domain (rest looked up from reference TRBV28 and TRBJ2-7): DVKVTQSSRYLVKRTGEKVFLECVQDMDHENMFWYRQDPGLGLRLIYFSYDVKMKEKGDIPEGYSVSREKKERFSLILESASTNQTSMYLCASSPTIHPYEQYFGPGTRLTVT.

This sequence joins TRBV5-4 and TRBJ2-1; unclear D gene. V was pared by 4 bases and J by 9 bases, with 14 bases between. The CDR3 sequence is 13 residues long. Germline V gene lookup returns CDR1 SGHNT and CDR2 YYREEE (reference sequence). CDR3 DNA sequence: TGTGCCAGCAGCAGTATAGTAAATGGTGAGCAGTTCTTC. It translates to CASSSIVNGEQFF. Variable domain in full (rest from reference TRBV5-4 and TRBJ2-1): ETGVTQSPTHLIKTRGQQVTLRCSSQSGHNTVSWYQQALGQGPQFIFQYYREEENGRGNFPPRFSGLQFPNYSSELNVNALELDDSALYLCASSSIVNGEQFFGPGTRLTVL.

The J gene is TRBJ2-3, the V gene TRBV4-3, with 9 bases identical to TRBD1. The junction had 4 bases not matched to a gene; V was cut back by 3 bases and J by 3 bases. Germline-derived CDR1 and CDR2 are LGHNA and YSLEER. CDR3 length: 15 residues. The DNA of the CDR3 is TGCGCCAGCAGCCATTCCGGGACAGGGACAGATACGCAGTATTTT. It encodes CASSHSGTGTDTQYF.